The T cell receptor (beta chain) described here comes from a study of post-analysis software for immune sequencing data. Overall study context: Relapsing-remitting, secondary progressive and progressive-relapsing multiple sclerosis were all included among the disease courses.

General study findings and limits: The authors found that F measure strongly co-clustered same-batch samples. Multiple sclerosis patients showed significantly lower normalized Chao1 diversity than controls did. A few TRBV segments, TRBV5-6, TRBV5-1 and TRBV20-1 among them, were found more frequent in patients than controls.

The V gene lost 5 bases and the J gene lost 0 bases, with 8 bases spanning the gap. The germline CDR1 and CDR2 sequences are MGHDK and SYGVNS. The CDR3 consists of 13 residues. In regard to this clonotype: Its antigen is not known.

Carried by the TCR beta cDNA libraries were unique molecular identifiers. Input populations of about 1 to 11 million T cells gave rise to about 480,000 cDNA molecules. TCRdb processed the PCR reads anew with MiXCR; each CDR3 protein has one entry. This table holds 500,000 to 600,000 distinct CDR3 sequences, roughly 45% found once. Sequencing input: blood. This TCR came from a girl aged 5-17 years with multiple sclerosis. The chain joins TRBV25-1 to TRBJ2-7, with D unresolved. The CDR3 protein is CASSNRSSYEQYF. The CDR3 nucleotides read TGTGCCAGCAGTAATCGGAGCTCCTACGAGCAGTACTTC.